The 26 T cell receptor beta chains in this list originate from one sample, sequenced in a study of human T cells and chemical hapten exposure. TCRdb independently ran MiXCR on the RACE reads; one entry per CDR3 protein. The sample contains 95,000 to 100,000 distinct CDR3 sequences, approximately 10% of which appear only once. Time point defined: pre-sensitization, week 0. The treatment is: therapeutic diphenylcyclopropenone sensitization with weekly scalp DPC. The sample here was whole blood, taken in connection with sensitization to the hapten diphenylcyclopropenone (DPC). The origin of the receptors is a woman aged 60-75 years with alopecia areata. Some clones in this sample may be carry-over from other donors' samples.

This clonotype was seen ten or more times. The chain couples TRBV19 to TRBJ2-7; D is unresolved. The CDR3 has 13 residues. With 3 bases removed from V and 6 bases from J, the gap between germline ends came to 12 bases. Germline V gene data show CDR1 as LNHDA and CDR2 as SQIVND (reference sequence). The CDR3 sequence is CASSIGSWTEQYF. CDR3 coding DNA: TGTGCCAGTAGTATCGGCAGTTGGACCGAGCAGTACTTC.

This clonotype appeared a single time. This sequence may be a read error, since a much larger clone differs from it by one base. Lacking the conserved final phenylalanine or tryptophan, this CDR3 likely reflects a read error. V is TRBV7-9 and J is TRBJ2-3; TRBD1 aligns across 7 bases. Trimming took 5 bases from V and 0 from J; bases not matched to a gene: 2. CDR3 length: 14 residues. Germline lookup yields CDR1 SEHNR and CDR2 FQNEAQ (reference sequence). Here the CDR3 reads CASSEGASTDTQYS. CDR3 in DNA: TGTGCCAGCAGCGAGGGGGCTAGCACAGATACGCAGTATTCT.

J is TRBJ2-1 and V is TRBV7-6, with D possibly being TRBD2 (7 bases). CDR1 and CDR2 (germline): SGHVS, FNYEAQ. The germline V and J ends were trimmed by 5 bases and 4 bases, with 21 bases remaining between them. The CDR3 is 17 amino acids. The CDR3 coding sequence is TGTGCCAGCAGCCCACGGGGGGCCCCCACTAATTACAATGAGCAGTTCTTC. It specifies CASSPRGAPTNYNEQFF.

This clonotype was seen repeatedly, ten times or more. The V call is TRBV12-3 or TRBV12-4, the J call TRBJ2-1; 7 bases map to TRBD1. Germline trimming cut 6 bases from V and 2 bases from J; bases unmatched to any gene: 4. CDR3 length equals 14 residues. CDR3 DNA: TGTGCCAGCAGACAGGGGCGAGCCTACAATGAGCAGTTCTTC. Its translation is CASRQGRAYNEQFF.

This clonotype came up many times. CDR3 region: CSARGRNTGELFF. For the CDR3, the DNA is TGCAGTGCTAGGGGGAGGAATACCGGGGAGCTGTTTTTT. This chain links TRBV20-1 with TRBJ2-2, with D possibly matching TRBD2 (6 bases). The germline V gene has CDR1 DFQATT and CDR2 SNEGSKA (reference sequence). The CDR3 is 13 amino acids. The V end was cut by 3 bases, the J end by 5 bases, with 10 bases between.

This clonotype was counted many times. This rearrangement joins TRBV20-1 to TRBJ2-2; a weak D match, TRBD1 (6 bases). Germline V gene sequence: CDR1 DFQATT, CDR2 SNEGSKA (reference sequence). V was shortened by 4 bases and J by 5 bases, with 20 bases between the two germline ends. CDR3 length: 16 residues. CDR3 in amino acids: CSAKGRMWGRTGELFF. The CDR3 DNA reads TGCAGTGCTAAAGGCAGGATGTGGGGGCGGACCGGGGAGCTGTTTTTT.

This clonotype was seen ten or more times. The CDR3 DNA reads as TGTGCCAGCAGGTTCGGGAACCACTATGGCTACACCTTC. Translating it yields CASRFGNHYGYTF. The chain uses TRBV7-9 and TRBJ1-2; D call uncertain. Trimming took 6 bases from V and 3 from J, leaving 11 bases between them. The CDR3 has 13 residues. Germline-derived CDR1 and CDR2 are SEHNR and FQNEAQ (reference sequence).

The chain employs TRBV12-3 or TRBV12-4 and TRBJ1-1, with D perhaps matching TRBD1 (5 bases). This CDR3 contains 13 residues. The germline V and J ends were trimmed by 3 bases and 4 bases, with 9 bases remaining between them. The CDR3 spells CASSFNGGTEAFF. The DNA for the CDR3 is TGTGCCAGCAGTTTTAATGGGGGCACTGAAGCTTTCTTT.

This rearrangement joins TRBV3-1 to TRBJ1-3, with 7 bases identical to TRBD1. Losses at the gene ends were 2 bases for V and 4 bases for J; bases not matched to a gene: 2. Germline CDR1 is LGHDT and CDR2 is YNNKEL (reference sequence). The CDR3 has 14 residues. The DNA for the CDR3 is TGTGCCAGCAGCCAATTGGGACAGGGAAACACCATATATTTT. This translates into CASSQLGQGNTIYF.

The CDR3 loop reads CASVTLAGVETQYF. The CDR3 DNA is TGTGCCAGCGTCACACTAGCGGGGGTGGAGACCCAGTACTTC. The genes are TRBV27 and TRBJ2-5; 11 nucleotides match TRBD2. CDR3 length equals 14 residues. V dropped 8 bases and J dropped 5; count of bases not matched to a gene: 7. Germline assignment: CDR1 MNHEY and CDR2 SMNVEV (reference sequence).

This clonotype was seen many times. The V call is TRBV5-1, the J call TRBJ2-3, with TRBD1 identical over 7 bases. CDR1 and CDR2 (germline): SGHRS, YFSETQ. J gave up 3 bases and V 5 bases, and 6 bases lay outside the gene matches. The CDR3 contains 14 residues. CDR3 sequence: CASRMGQLTDTQYF. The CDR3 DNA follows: TGCGCCAGCAGAATGGGACAGCTTACAGATACGCAGTATTTT.

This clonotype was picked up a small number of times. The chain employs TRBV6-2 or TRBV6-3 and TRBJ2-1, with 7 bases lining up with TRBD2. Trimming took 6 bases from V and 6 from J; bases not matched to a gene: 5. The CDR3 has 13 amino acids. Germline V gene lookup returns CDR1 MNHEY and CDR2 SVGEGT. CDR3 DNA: TGTGCCAGCAGCTCAGCGGGGTTCAATGAGCAGTTCTTC. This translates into CASSSAGFNEQFF.

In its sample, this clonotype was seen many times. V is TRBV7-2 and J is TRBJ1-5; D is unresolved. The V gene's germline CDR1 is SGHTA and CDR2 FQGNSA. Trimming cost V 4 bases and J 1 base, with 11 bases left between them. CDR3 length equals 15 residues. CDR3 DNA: TGTGCCAGCAGCTCAGATACATTAAGCAATCAGCCCCAGCATTTT. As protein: CASSSDTLSNQPQHF. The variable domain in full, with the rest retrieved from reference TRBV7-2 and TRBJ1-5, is GAGVSQSPSNKVTEKGKDVELRCDPISGHTALYWYRQSLGQGLEFLIYFQGNSAPDKSGLPSDRFSAERTGGSVSTLTIQRTQQEDSAVYLCASSSDTLSNQPQHFGDGTRLSIL.

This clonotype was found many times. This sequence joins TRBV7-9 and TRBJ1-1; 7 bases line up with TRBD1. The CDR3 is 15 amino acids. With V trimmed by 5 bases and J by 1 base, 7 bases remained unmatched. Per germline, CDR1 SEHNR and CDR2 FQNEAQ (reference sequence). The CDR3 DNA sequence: TGTGCCAGCAGCCCCCAGACAGGGTCGAACACTGAAGCTTTCTTT. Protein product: CASSPQTGSNTEAFF.

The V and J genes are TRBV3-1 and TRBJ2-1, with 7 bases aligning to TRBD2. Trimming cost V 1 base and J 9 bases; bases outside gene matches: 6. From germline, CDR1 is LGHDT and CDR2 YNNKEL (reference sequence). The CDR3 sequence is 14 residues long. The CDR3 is CASSQAGGGGEQFF. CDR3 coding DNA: TGTGCCAGCAGCCAAGCGGGGGGTGGTGGTGAGCAGTTCTTC.

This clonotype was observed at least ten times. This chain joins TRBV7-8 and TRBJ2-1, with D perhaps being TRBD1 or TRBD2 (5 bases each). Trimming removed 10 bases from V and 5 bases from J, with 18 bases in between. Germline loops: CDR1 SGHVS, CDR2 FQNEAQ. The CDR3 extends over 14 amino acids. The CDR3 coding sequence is TGTGCCATCAACCGGGGCGACCACAACAATGAGCAGTTCTTC. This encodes CAINRGDHNNEQFF. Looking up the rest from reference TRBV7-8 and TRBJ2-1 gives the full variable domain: GAGVSQSPRYKVAKRGQDVALRCDPISGHVSLFWYQQALGQGPEFLTYFQNEAQLDKSGLPSDRFFAERPEGSVSTLKIQRTQQEDSAVYLCAINRGDHNNEQFFGPGTRLTVL.

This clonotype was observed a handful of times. CDR3 protein: CASSQVVSGEAFF. DNA of the CDR3: TGTGCCAGCAGCCAAGTTGTTTCCGGTGAAGCTTTCTTT. V usage is TRBV3-1 and J usage is TRBJ1-1; D gene unclear. Trimming removed 1 base from V and 7 bases from J, with 10 bases in between. The CDR3 extends over 13 amino acids. CDR1 is LGHDT and CDR2 is YNNKEL in the germline V gene (reference sequence).

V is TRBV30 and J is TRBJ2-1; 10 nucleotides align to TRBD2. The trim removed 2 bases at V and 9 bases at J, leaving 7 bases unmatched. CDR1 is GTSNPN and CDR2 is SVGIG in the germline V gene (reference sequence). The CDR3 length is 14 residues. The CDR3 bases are TGTGCCTGGAGTCGACAGCGGGGGGGTGGTGAGCAGTTCTTC. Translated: CAWSRQRGGGEQFF.

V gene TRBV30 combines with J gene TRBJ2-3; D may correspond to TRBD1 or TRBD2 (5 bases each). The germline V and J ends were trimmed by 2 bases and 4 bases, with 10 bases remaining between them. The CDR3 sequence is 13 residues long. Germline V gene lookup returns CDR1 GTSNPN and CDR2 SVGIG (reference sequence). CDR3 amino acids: CAWSNWDADTQYF. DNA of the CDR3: TGTGCCTGGAGTAACTGGGACGCAGATACGCAGTATTTT.

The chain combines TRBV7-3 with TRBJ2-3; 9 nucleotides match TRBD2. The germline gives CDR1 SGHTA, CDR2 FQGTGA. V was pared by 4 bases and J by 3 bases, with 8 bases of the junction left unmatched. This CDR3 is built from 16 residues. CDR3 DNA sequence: TGTGCCAGCAGCTCTCGCGGGGGGGCTAAAACAGATACGCAGTATTTT. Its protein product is CASSSRGGAKTDTQYF.

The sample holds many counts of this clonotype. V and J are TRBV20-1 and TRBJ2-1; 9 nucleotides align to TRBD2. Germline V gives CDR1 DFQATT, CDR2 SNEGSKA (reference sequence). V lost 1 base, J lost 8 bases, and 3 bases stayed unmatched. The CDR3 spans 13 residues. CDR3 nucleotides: TGCAGTGCTAGAGGGACTAGCGAGGATGAGCAGTTCTTC. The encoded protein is CSARGTSEDEQFF.

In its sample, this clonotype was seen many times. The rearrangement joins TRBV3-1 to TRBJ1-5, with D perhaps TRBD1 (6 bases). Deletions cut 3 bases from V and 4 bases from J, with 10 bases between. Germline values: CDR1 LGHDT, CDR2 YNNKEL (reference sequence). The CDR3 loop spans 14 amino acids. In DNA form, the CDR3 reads TGTGCCAGCAGCCAGACAGGATCAAATCAGCCCCAGCATTTT. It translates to CASSQTGSNQPQHF.

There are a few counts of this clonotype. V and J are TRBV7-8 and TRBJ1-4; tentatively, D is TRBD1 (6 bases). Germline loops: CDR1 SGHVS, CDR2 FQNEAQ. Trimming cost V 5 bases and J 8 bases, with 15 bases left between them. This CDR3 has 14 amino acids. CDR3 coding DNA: TGTGCCAGCAGCCACGCAGGGGCGGGGGAAAAACTGTTTTTT. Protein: CASSHAGAGEKLFF. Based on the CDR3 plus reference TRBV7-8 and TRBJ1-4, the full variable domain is GAGVSQSPRYKVAKRGQDVALRCDPISGHVSLFWYQQALGQGPEFLTYFQNEAQLDKSGLPSDRFFAERPEGSVSTLKIQRTQQEDSAVYLCASSHAGAGEKLFFGSGTQLSVL.

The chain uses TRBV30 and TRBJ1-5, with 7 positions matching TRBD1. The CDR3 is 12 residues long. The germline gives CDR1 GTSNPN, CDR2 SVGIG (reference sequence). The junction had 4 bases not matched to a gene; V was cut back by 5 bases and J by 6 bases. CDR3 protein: CAWGQVGQPQHF. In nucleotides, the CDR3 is TGTGCCTGGGGACAGGTCGGTCAGCCCCAGCATTTT.

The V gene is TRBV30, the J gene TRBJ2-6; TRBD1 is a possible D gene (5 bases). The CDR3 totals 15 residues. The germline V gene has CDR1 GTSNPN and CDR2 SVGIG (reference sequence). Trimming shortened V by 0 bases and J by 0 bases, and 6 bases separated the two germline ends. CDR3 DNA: TGTGCCTGGAGTGTACAGGTCTCTGGGGCCAACGTCCTGACTTTC. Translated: CAWSVQVSGANVLTF.

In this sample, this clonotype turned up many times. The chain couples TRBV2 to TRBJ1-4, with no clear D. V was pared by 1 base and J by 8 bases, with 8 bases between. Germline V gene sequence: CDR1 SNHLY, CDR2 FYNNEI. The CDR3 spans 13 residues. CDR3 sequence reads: CASSEEVGEKLFF. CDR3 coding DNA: TGTGCCAGCAGTGAAGAGGTGGGGGAAAAACTGTTTTTT.